The 5 T cell receptor beta chains presented below share a single source sample, sequenced in a study of T cells in Graves' hyperthyroidism and ophthalmopathy. Amplification of TCR beta CDR3 regions was performed using RNA transcripts as template. An initial round of RT-PCR targeting the TCR CDR3 relied on the HTBI primer set. TCRdb independently ran MiXCR on the multiplex PCR reads; one entry per CDR3 protein. Here the sample spans roughly 750,000 distinct CDR3 sequences, about 17% being singletons. The sample consisted of blood. These receptors originate from a man aged 18-30 years with Graves' hyperthyroidism.

This clonotype was seen repeatedly, ten times or more. The chain has TRBV29-1 and TRBJ1-2, with D perhaps TRBD1 (6 bases). Germline values: CDR1 SQVTM, CDR2 ANQGSEA. The ends were cut back, 4 bases at V and 5 bases at J, with 11 bases in the middle. The CDR3 length is 12 residues. CDR3 residues: CSVAYRDYGYTF. CDR3 sequence (DNA): TGCAGCGTTGCGTACAGGGATTATGGCTACACCTTC.

Details on this clonotype: This may be a read error, as it is one base from a much larger clone. The chain joins TRBV5-6 to TRBJ2-7; TRBD1 might be the D (6 bases). The CDR3 extends over 15 amino acids. Germline CDR1 reads SGHDT; CDR2 reads YYEEEE. DNA of the CDR3: TGTGCCAGCGGCTTCCGCCCGCAACAGGGTTACGAGCAGTACTTC. It translates to CASGFRPQQGYEQYF.

There are many counts of this clonotype. The rearrangement links TRBV28 to TRBJ2-3; perhaps TRBD2 as D (5 bases). Per germline, CDR1 MDHEN and CDR2 SYDVKM. CDR3 length: 13 residues. Deletions cut 2 bases from V and 6 bases from J, with 9 bases between. DNA of the CDR3: TGTGCCAGCAGTTTACCACCTAGCGATACGCAGTATTTT. It translates to CASSLPPSDTQYF. Based on the CDR3 plus reference TRBV28 and TRBJ2-3, the full variable domain is DVKVTQSSRYLVKRTGEKVFLECVQDMDHENMFWYRQDPGLGLRLIYFSYDVKMKEKGDIPEGYSVSREKKERFSLILESASTNQTSMYLCASSLPPSDTQYFGPGTRLTVL.

This clonotype was counted only a few times. The gene calls are TRBV11-2 and TRBJ2-3, with TRBD2 matching over 9 bases. Per the germline V gene, CDR1 is SGHAT and CDR2 is FQNNGV. The CDR3 has 19 amino acids. The trim removed 4 bases at V and 1 base at J, leaving 15 bases unmatched. In DNA form, the CDR3 reads TGTGCCAGCAGCTGGACGGGACTAGCTAAGCTTGACGGCACAGATACGCAGTATTTT. Translation: CASSWTGLAKLDGTDTQYF.

Ten or more counts support this clonotype. CDR3 DNA sequence: TGTGCCAGCAGCCGGACTAGCGGGAGGGCCCCCTCCTCCTACAATGAGCAGTTCTTC. This codes for CASSRTSGRAPSSYNEQFF. This chain links TRBV3-1 with TRBJ2-1; the match to TRBD2 covers 15 bases. This CDR3 comprises 19 residues. The V and J ends lost 4 bases and 0 bases, in that order; junction bases with no gene match: 7. Germline values: CDR1 LGHDT, CDR2 YNNKEL (reference sequence).